This T cell receptor (beta chain) was recovered during a study of T cell repertoires in cytomegalovirus infection. TCRdb recomputed calls from the reads with MiXCR, one row per CDR3 protein. The table has 800,000 to 950,000 distinct CDR3 sequences, roughly 33% seen once. This CDR3 region has 15 residues. V lost 1 base to trimming and J lost 15 bases, with 22 bases between them. Germline CDR1 SGHVS, CDR2 FNYEAQ. Comments on this clonotype: Its antigen is unknown.

The rearrangement uses TRBV7-6 and TRBJ2-1; weak D call: TRBD1 (6 bases). The sequence came from a human donor in good health (CMV status not recorded). Some clones in this sample may be carry-over from other donors' samples. This material consisted of cultured CD8+ T cells from PBMCs, taken from culture after CMV antigen stimulation. CDR3 in DNA: TGTGCCAGCAGCTTAGATGAGACAGGCCCCGATGAGGGGTTCTTC. Translating gives CASSLDETGPDEGFF.